This TCR beta chain was captured in a study of blood T cell repertoires in COVID-19. The V gene lost 6 bases and the J gene lost 3 bases, with 12 bases spanning the gap. Germline CDR1 reads SQVTM; CDR2 reads ANQGSEA. The CDR3 sequence is 12 residues long. Comment on this clone: This same CDR3 is encoded by further DNA sequences in the sample.

Sequencing used immunoSEQ multiplex PCR; TCRdb keeps in-frame clones, though not all of them. This sample has 80,000 to 100,000 clones, with around 82% found just once. The V gene is TRBV29-1, the J gene TRBJ2-7; possible D gene TRBD2, 6 bases. The sequencing sample was made of peripheral blood. This sequence was found in a man in his 70s with active or convalescent COVID-19. DNA of the CDR3: TGCAGCGTCGGGCAGGGAGGCTACGAGCAGTACTTC. Protein sequence: CSVGQGGYEQYF.